A single sample is the source of the 27 T cell receptor beta chains below, sequenced in a study of cytomegalovirus exposure and HLA in healthy donors. A multiplex PCR was run with 60 Vbeta primers and 13 Jbeta primers. TCRdb keeps only in-frame clones here, not all; method: immunoSEQ multiplex PCR. Of approximately 45,000 clones in the sample, around 69% were seen once. Material: PBMCs. The origin of the receptors is a woman under 40 in good health and CMV-seronegative.

The V gene is TRBV4-1, the J gene TRBJ2-5; 11 bases are a match to TRBD2. The CDR3 sequence is 17 residues long. The V and J ends lost 2 bases and 5 bases, in that order; junction bases with no gene match: 10. The germline V gene encodes CDR1 MGHRA and CDR2 YSYEKL. For the CDR3, the DNA is TGCGCCAGCAGCCAATCGTCGACTAGCGGGACAGGGGAGACCCAGTACTTC. It encodes CASSQSSTSGTGETQYF.

The V gene is TRBV5-1, the J gene TRBJ1-1; the match to TRBD1 covers 8 bases. The CDR3 extends over 15 amino acids. The V segment lost 0 bases and the J segment 2 bases; nucleotides outside the gene matches: 3. Germline V gives CDR1 SGHRS, CDR2 YFSETQ. The CDR3 DNA sequence: TGCGCCAGCAGCTTGGACAGGGGGAGAAACACTGAAGCTTTCTTT. It yields the protein CASSLDRGRNTEAFF.

The V gene is TRBV7-2, the J gene TRBJ1-4; TRBD1 might be the D (5 bases). CDR3 length equals 15 residues. The germline CDR1 and CDR2 sequences are SGHTA and FQGNSA. With 0 bases removed from V and 4 bases from J, the gap between germline ends came to 9 bases. The DNA of the CDR3 is TGTGCCAGCAGCTTAGCGGGCAGGGTTAATGAAAAACTGTTTTTT. The encoded protein is CASSLAGRVNEKLFF.

The V gene is TRBV6-1, the J gene TRBJ2-5; TRBD2 is a possible D gene (5 bases). Deletions cut 8 bases from V and 8 bases from J, with 12 bases between. The CDR3 spans 11 residues. Germline-derived CDR1 and CDR2 are MNHNS and SASEGT. This chain's CDR3 is CASGLLETQYF. The DNA for the CDR3 is TGTGCCAGCGGACTCTTAGAAACCCAGTACTTC.

This rearrangement joins TRBV5-1 to TRBJ2-7; D call uncertain. Germline assignment: CDR1 SGHRS and CDR2 YFSETQ. The CDR3 is 14 amino acids. V was pared by 4 bases and J by 3 bases, with 14 bases between. The CDR3 region is CASSPRGFDYEQYF. The CDR3 DNA sequence: TGCGCCAGCAGCCCTCGTGGCTTCGACTACGAGCAGTACTTC.

This chain uses TRBV29-1 with TRBJ1-1, with 9 bases aligning to TRBD1. CDR1 SQVTM and CDR2 ANQGSEA come from the germline V gene. The J segment lost 3 bases and the V segment lost 3 bases, leaving 17 bases of the junction unmatched. The CDR3 runs 18 residues. In DNA, the CDR3 is TGCAGCGTTGACCTGGCCGGGACAGGGCCTTTCTTGTACACTGAAGCTTTCTTT. Translated, it gives CSVDLAGTGPFLYTEAFF.

The chain uses TRBV5-6 and TRBJ2-7; 7 nucleotides align to TRBD1. V lost 4 bases to trimming and J lost 7 bases; unmatched junction nucleotides: 11. The CDR3 has 14 amino acids. The V gene's germline CDR1 is SGHDT and CDR2 YYEEEE. As DNA, the CDR3 is TGTGCCAGCAGCGCCTGGACAGGTACAGAAGAGCAGTACTTC. Encoded protein: CASSAWTGTEEQYF.

J is TRBJ1-4 and V is TRBV2; 7 bases map to TRBD1. The CDR3 extends over 14 amino acids. Germline assignment: CDR1 SNHLY and CDR2 FYNNEI. V lost 7 bases and J lost 7; bases outside the gene matches: 9. The CDR3 spells CASTLTGFSEKLFF. As DNA, the CDR3 is TGTGCCAGCACGTTGACAGGGTTCAGTGAAAAACTGTTTTTT. The whole variable domain, filled in from reference TRBV2 and TRBJ1-4, reads EPEVTQTPSHQVTQMGQEVILRCVPISNHLYFYWYRQILGQKVEFLVSFYNNEISEKSEIFDDQFSVERPDGSNFTLKIRSTKLEDSAMYFCASTLTGFSEKLFFGSGTQLSVL.

The chain couples TRBV7-2 to TRBJ1-4; TRBD1 matches 10 bases. Germline V gene sequence: CDR1 SGHTA, CDR2 FQGNSA. V gave up 4 bases and J gave up 5 bases; unmatched junction bases: 4. The CDR3 loop spans 15 amino acids. Here the CDR3 DNA reads TGTGCCAGCAGCTCCTGGACAGGGGGAAATGAAAAACTGTTTTTT. Amino acids: CASSSWTGGNEKLFF.

The chain combines TRBV6-1 with TRBJ1-5; D unresolved. From germline, CDR1 is MNHNS and CDR2 SASEGT. V lost 8 bases, J lost 2 bases, and 13 bases lay in between. The CDR3 has 14 residues. Here the CDR3 DNA reads TGTGCCAGCGGCTTAAACGAGGGCAATCAGCCCCAGCATTTT. Encoded protein: CASGLNEGNQPQHF.

The chain employs TRBV10-2 and TRBJ2-7; possible D gene TRBD2, 5 bases. CDR3 size: 14 residues. Looked up from germline, CDR1 is WSHSY and CDR2 is SAAADI. V shed 2 bases and J shed 0 bases, with 8 bases lying between them. The CDR3 spells CASSERGSSYEQYF. The DNA of the CDR3 is TGCGCCAGCAGTGAGCGGGGAAGCTCCTACGAGCAGTACTTC.

The V call is TRBV20-1, the J call TRBJ1-1, with 7 bases identical to TRBD1. The CDR3 is made up of 10 amino acids. From germline, CDR1 is DFQATT and CDR2 SNEGSKA (reference sequence). V trimming: 7 bases; J trimming: 10 bases; junction bases outside the gene matches: 6. In DNA form, the CDR3 reads TGCAGTGGCTTGAGACAGGGAGCTTTCTTT. This sequence encodes CSGLRQGAFF.

V usage is TRBV25-1 and J usage is TRBJ2-1, with 8 bases identical to TRBD2. Germline loops: CDR1 MGHDK, CDR2 SYGVNS. V lost 2 bases, J lost 7 bases, and 16 bases stayed unmatched. The CDR3 has 18 residues. The CDR3 DNA is TGTGCCAGCAGTGAAGGAGGGTCGACGGGGGGGCGGTCAAATGAGCAGTTCTTC. This encodes CASSEGGSTGGRSNEQFF. Variable domain in full (rest from reference TRBV25-1 and TRBJ2-1): EADIYQTPRYLVIGTGKKITLECSQTMGHDKMYWYQQDPGMELHLIHYSYGVNSTEKGDLSSESTVSRIRTEHFPLTLESARPSHTSQYLCASSEGGSTGGRSNEQFFGPGTRLTVL.

This clone rates as medium-sized. The V gene is TRBV6-1, the J gene TRBJ2-1; weak D call: TRBD2 (7 bases). CDR1 and CDR2 from the germline V gene are MNHNS and SASEGT. Trimming removed 10 bases from V and 7 bases from J, with 17 bases in between. This CDR3 comprises 13 residues. The CDR3: CATGGQGRNEQFF. Written as DNA, the CDR3 is TGTGCCACCGGGGGGCAGGGTAGGAATGAGCAGTTCTTC.

The J gene is TRBJ2-7, the V gene TRBV28; D is unclear. Trimming cost V 6 bases and J 6 bases, with 15 bases left between them. Germline assignment: CDR1 MDHEN and CDR2 SYDVKM. This CDR3 spans 13 amino acids. DNA for the CDR3: TGTGCCAGCAGCCGGCCAGATACGGGCGAGCAGTACTTC. Protein product: CASSRPDTGEQYF.

In its sample, this clone was seen once. This chain uses TRBV30 with TRBJ2-1; 8 nucleotides agree with TRBD2. J lost 5 bases, V lost 5 bases, and 8 bases had no gene match. Germline values: CDR1 GTSNPN, CDR2 SVGIG (reference sequence). CDR3 length: 14 amino acids. The CDR3 DNA is TGTGCCTGGTCCGCCCTAGCGGGTAACAATGAGCAGTTCTTC. Translation gives CAWSALAGNNEQFF.

The chain recombines TRBV7-9 with TRBJ2-2, with D possibly matching TRBD1 (5 bases). The CDR3 loop spans 13 amino acids. Looked up from germline, CDR1 is SEHNR and CDR2 is FQNEAQ (reference sequence). The V end lost 5 bases, the J end lost 5 bases, and 9 bases lay between the germline ends. CDR3 residues: CASSVQGTGELFF. In DNA, the CDR3 is TGTGCCAGCAGCGTCCAGGGAACCGGGGAGCTGTTTTTT.

This clone was found a few times. The rearrangement links TRBV25-1 to TRBJ1-5; D perhaps matches TRBD1 (5 bases). Between the trimmed V and J ends, which lost 3 bases and 0 bases, there was a span of 6 bases. This CDR3 region has 14 residues. Germline CDR1 and CDR2: MGHDK and SYGVNS. The chain's CDR3 is CASSDGHSNQPQHF. In DNA form, the CDR3 reads TGTGCCAGCAGTGATGGACATAGCAATCAGCCCCAGCATTTT.

The gene calls are TRBV10-2 and TRBJ1-5, with D uncertain. Between the trimmed V and J ends, which lost 9 bases and 4 bases, there was a span of 10 bases. The germline V gene has CDR1 WSHSY and CDR2 SAAADI. This CDR3 is 12 amino acids long. CDR3 DNA sequence: TGCGCCAGTTCCGGGATTAATCAGCCCCAGCATTTT. Protein product: CASSGINQPQHF.

The chain recombines TRBV29-1 with TRBJ2-7, with 8 nucleotides matching TRBD2. Germline V lookup: CDR1 SQVTM, CDR2 ANQGSEA. The CDR3 consists of 15 residues. V was clipped by 5 bases and J by 6 bases; unmatched bases: 15. CDR3: CSVSKDLRGGSEQYF. The CDR3 bases are TGCAGCGTTTCTAAGGATCTCCGGGGGGGCTCCGAGCAGTACTTC.

This clone was counted only a few times. The rearrangement joins TRBV10-2 to TRBJ2-3; 10 nucleotides match TRBD1. The CDR3 runs to 17 residues. Looked up from germline, CDR1 is WSHSY and CDR2 is SAAADI. Unmatched junction bases numbered 9, after V lost 6 bases and J lost 0 bases. CDR3 loop: CASSPGQGISSTDTQYF. DNA of the CDR3: TGCGCCAGCAGCCCGGGACAGGGGATTTCTAGCACAGATACGCAGTATTTT.

The gene calls are TRBV29-1 and TRBJ1-4, with TRBD1 matching 7 bases. Germline CDR1 reads SQVTM; CDR2 reads ANQGSEA. Trimming removed 5 bases from V and 4 bases from J; junction bases left unmatched: 7. There are 14 residues in the CDR3. CDR3 bases: TGCAGCGTTACTTCAGGGGGGCTTAATGAAAAACTGTTTTTT. It specifies CSVTSGGLNEKLFF. The whole variable domain, remainder taken from reference TRBV29-1 and TRBJ1-4, is SAVISQKPSRDICQRGTSLTIQCQVDSQVTMMFWYRQQPGQSLTLIATANQGSEATYESGFVIDKFPISRPNLTFSTLTVSNMSPEDSSIYLCSVTSGGLNEKLFFGSGTQLSVL.

This clone was seen a few times. The chain combines TRBV7-3 with TRBJ2-1; D possibly corresponds to TRBD1 (5 bases). The CDR3 spans 15 residues. V lost 0 bases and J lost 6, with 12 bases in between. Germline CDR1 and CDR2: SGHTA and FQGTGA. The CDR3 nucleotides read TGTGCCAGCAGCTTAACCTCCGACAGCCTCAATGAGCAGTTCTTC. This sequence encodes CASSLTSDSLNEQFF.

The chain links TRBV6-5 to TRBJ2-7; D gene ambiguous. Germline lookup yields CDR1 MNHEY and CDR2 SVGAGI. The V end lost 6 bases, the J end lost 2 bases, and 11 bases lay between the germline ends. The CDR3 is made up of 13 amino acids. CDR3 sequence reads: CASSLRGAYEQYF. The CDR3 DNA reads TGTGCCAGCAGCCTTCGCGGAGCCTACGAGCAGTACTTC.

This chain links TRBV5-1 with TRBJ1-5, with D hard to call. Trimming removed 7 bases at V and 3 bases at J, with 11 bases between. The CDR3 length is 13 residues. Germline assignment: CDR1 SGHRS and CDR2 YFSETQ. The CDR3 loop reads CASRLTNNQPQHF. The CDR3 DNA reads TGCGCCAGCCGGTTAACCAACAATCAGCCCCAGCATTTT.

The rearrangement uses TRBV28 and TRBJ2-7; TRBD2 matches 7 bases. After removal of 8 bases from V and 2 bases from J, the junction contained 9 bases not matched to a gene. The CDR3 runs 14 residues. Germline V gives CDR1 MDHEN, CDR2 SYDVKM. The CDR3 loop reads CASRPAGLAYEQYF. As DNA, the CDR3 is TGTGCCAGCCGCCCCGCCGGACTAGCCTACGAGCAGTACTTC.

CDR3 bases: TGCGCCAGCAGCTTGACAGGGGACTACAATGAGCAGTTCTTC. Translation gives CASSLTGDYNEQFF. The chain couples TRBV5-1 to TRBJ2-1; 7 nucleotides agree with TRBD1. The ends lost 1 base at V and 3 bases at J; junction bases unmatched: 1. CDR1 SGHRS and CDR2 YFSETQ come from the germline V gene. The CDR3 covers 14 residues.